In this sample, the clone carrying this T cell receptor (beta chain) turned up many times. As yet, its antigen is unknown. For TCRbeta, the library was prepared with unique molecular identifiers. TCRdb independently ran MiXCR on the PCR reads; one entry per CDR3 protein. The data show 55,000 to 70,000 distinct CDR3 sequences, roughly a tenth seen once. The data were taken from a study of T-cell reconstitution after alpha-beta-depleted transplantation in children. Whole-study results and caveats: Elevated TCRbeta diversity at day 60 was traced, in some patients, to surviving recipient T cells and thymic progenitors. Newly produced T cells mostly accounted for T-cell counts and diversity one year post-transplant. Expanded clones from the graft, numbering several hundred, reportedly supplied alpha-beta T cells about two months after transplant.

Material: PBMCs, obtained before TCRalphabeta/CD19-depleted stem cell transplant. The TCR comes from a boy under 18 with acute myeloid leukemia, due to receive a stem cell transplant.

CDR3 protein: CATSDFRGREQYF. CDR3 DNA: TGTGCCACCAGTGATTTCAGGGGGCGCGAGCAGTACTTC. The chain joins TRBV24-1 to TRBJ2-7, with 8 bases identical to TRBD1. The V segment lost 1 base and the J segment 6 bases; nucleotides outside the gene matches: 1. Germline assignment: CDR1 KGHDR and CDR2 SFDVKD. The CDR3 has 13 amino acids.